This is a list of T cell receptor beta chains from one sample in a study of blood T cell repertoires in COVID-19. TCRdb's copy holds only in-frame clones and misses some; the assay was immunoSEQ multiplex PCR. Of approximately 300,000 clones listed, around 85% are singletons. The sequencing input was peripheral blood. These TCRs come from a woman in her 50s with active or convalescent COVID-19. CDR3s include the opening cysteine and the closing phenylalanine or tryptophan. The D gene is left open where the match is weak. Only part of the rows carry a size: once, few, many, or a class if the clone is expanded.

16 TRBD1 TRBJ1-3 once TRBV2 CASSESDRVKGNTIYF TGTGCCAGCAGCGAGTCGGACAGGGTGAAAGGAAACACCATATATTTT
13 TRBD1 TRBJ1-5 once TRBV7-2 CASSGTGNQPQHF TGTGCCAGCAGCGGGACAGGGAATCAGCCCCAGCATTTT
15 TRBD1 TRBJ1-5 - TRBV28 CASSEQGADGQPQHF TGTGCCAGCAGTGAACAGGGGGCGGATGGTCAGCCCCAGCATTTT
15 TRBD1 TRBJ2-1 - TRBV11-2 CASSKGRTGIDEQFF TGTGCCAGCAGCAAAGGGAGGACAGGGATCGATGAGCAGTTCTTC
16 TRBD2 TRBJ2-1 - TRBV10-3 CAISEQLAGGRDEQFF TGTGCCATCAGTGAGCAACTAGCGGGAGGCCGAGATGAGCAGTTCTTC
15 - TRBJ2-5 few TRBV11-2 CASSSQPDFQETQYF TGTGCCAGCAGCTCACAGCCGGACTTCCAAGAGACCCAGTACTTC
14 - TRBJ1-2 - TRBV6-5 CASGGTGSNYGYTF TGTGCCAGCGGGGGTACAGGGTCCAACTATGGCTACACCTTC
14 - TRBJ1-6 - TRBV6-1 CASSDGRDGSPLHF TGTGCCAGCAGTGACGGGAGGGATGGTTCACCCCTCCACTTT
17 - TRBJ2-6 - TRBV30 CAWSIGQLLSGANVLTF TGTGCCTGGAGTATAGGACAGTTGCTCTCTGGGGCCAACGTCCTGACTTTC
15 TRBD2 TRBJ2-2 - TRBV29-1 CSVSLAGGYTGELFF TGCAGCGTTTCACTAGCGGGGGGCTACACCGGGGAGCTGTTTTTT
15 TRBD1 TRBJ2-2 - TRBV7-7 CASSQGQGNTGELFF TGTGCCAGCAGCCAAGGACAGGGTAACACCGGGGAGCTGTTTTTT
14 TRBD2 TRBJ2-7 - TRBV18 CASSPGTSGNRQYF TGTGCCAGCTCACCCGGGACTAGCGGGAATCGGCAGTACTTC
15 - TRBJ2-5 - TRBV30 CAWRALGVLQETQYF TGTGCCTGGAGGGCCTTGGGAGTACTCCAAGAGACCCAGTACTTC
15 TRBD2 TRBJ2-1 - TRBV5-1 CASSLASGRIDEQFF TGCGCCAGCAGCTTGGCTAGCGGGAGGATCGATGAGCAGTTCTTC
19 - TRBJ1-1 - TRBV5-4 CASSPLRSGIGPRDTEAFF TGTGCCAGCAGCCCACTAAGATCAGGTATTGGGCCCAGGGACACTGAAGCTTTCTTT
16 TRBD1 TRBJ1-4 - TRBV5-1 CASSQGQGVVDEKLFF TGCGCCAGCAGCCAGGGACAGGGGGTAGTGGATGAAAAACTGTTTTTT
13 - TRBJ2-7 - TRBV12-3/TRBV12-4 CASSLATDYEQYF TGTGCCAGCAGTTTGGCGACAGACTACGAGCAGTACTTC
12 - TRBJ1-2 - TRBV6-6 CASRDSTWNYTF TGTGCCAGCAGGGACTCGACCTGGAACTACACCTTC
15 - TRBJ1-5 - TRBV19 CASSIGGVSNQPQHF TGTGCCAGTAGTATAGGGGGAGTTAGCAATCAGCCCCAGCATTTT
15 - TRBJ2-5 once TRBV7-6 CASSLNLGGQETQYF TGTGCCAGCAGCTTAAACCTCGGGGGTCAAGAGACCCAGTACTTC
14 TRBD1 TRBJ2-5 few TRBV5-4 CASSFDRVQETQYF TGTGCCAGCAGCTTCGACAGGGTCCAAGAGACCCAGTACTTC
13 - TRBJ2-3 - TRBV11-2 CASSLPASRFLYF TGTGCCAGCAGCTTACCGGCTAGCCGGTTCCTCTATTTT
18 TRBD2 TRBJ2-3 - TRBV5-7 CASSLGREGILTTDTQYF TGTGCCAGCAGCTTGGGGCGGGAGGGCATACTCACCACAGATACGCAGTATTTT
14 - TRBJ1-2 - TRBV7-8 CASSQRLLLNGYTF TGTGCCAGCAGCCAACGACTCCTCCTAAATGGCTACACCTTC
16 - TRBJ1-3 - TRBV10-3 CAISGGRQASGNTIYF TGTGCCATCAGTGGAGGGAGACAGGCCTCTGGAAACACCATATATTTT
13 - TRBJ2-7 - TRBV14 CASSRMTSGEQYF TGTGCCAGCAGCCGGATGACTAGTGGCGAGCAGTACTTC
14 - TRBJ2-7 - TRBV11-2 CASSYRGAWSEQYF TGTGCCAGCAGCTACCGAGGCGCGTGGTCCGAGCAGTACTTC
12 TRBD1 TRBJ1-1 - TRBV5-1 CASSLGQGGAFF TGCGCCAGCAGCTTGGGACAGGGAGGAGCTTTCTTT
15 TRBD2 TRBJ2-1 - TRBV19 CASSISGSSYNEQFF TGTGCCAGTAGTATAAGCGGGAGCTCCTACAATGAGCAGTTCTTC
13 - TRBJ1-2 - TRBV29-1 CSVEVYTNYGYTF TGCAGCGTTGAAGTGTACACGAACTATGGCTACACCTTC
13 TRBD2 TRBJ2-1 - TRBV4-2 CASSHVGGDEQFF TGTGCCAGCAGCCATGTCGGGGGGGATGAGCAGTTCTTC
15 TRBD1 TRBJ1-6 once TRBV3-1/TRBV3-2 CASGKTGNGNSPLHF TGTGCCAGCGGAAAGACAGGGAATGGGAATTCACCCCTCCACTTT
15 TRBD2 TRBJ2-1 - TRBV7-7 CASSLASGRYNEQFF TGTGCTAGCAGCTTGGCTAGCGGGAGATACAATGAGCAGTTCTTC
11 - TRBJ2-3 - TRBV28 CASSVPPAQYF TGTGCCAGCAGCGTTCCCCCAGCGCAGTATTTT
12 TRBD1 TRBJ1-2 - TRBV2 CASSGDSYGYTF TGTGCCAGCAGCGGGGACAGCTATGGCTACACCTTC
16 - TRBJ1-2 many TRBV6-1 CASSEALRSRARGYTF TGTGCCAGCAGTGAAGCGCTTCGTAGTCGAGCCCGCGGCTACACCTTC
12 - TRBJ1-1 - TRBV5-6 CASSLQGVEAFF TGTGCCAGCAGCTTACAGGGAGTTGAAGCTTTCTTT